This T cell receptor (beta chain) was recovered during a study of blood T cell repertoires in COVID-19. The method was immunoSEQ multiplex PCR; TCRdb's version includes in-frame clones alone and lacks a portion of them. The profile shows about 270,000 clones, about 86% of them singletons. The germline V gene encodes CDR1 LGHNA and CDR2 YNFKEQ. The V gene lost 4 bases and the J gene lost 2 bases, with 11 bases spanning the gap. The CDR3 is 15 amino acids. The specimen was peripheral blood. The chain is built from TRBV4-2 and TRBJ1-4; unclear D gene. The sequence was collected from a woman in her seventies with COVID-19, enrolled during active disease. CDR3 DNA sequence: TGTGCCAGCAGCCGTCGGAGAGGGACTAATGAAAAACTGTTTTTT. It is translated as CASSRRRGTNEKLFF.